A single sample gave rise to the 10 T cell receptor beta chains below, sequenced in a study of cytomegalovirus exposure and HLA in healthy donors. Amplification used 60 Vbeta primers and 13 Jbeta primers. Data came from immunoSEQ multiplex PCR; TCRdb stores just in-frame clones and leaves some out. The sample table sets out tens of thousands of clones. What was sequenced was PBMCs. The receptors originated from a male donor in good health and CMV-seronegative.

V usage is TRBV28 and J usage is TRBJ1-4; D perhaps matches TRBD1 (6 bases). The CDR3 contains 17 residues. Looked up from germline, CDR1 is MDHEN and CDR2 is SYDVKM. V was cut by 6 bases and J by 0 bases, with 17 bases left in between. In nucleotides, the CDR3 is TGTGCCAGCAGCGTGGGCGGGGGCTCCGCAACTAATGAAAAACTGTTTTTT. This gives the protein CASSVGGGSATNEKLFF.

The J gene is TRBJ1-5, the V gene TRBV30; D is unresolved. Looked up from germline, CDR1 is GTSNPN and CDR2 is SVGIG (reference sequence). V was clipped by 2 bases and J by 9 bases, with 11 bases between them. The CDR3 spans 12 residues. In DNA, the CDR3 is TGTGCCTGGAGTCCCATCCGGGGGCCCCAGCATTTT. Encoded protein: CAWSPIRGPQHF. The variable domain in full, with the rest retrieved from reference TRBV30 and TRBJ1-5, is SQTIHQWPATLVQPVGSPLSLECTVEGTSNPNLYWYRQAAGRGLQLLFYSVGIGQISSEVPQNLSASRPQDRQFILSSKKLLLSDSGFYLCAWSPIRGPQHFGDGTRLSIL.

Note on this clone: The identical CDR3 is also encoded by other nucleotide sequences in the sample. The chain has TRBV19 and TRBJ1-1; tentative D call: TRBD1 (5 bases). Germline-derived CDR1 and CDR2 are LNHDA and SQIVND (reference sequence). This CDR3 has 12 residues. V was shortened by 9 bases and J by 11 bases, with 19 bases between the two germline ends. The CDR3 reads CASQGPRGEAFF. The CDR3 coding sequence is TGTGCCAGCCAAGGCCCTAGGGGTGAGGCTTTCTTT.

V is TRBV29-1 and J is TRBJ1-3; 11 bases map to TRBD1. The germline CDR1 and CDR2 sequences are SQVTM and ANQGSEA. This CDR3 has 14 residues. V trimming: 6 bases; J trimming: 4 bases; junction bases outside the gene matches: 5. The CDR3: CSVGGQGAGNTIYF. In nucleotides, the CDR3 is TGCAGCGTGGGTGGACAGGGGGCGGGAAACACCATATATTTT.

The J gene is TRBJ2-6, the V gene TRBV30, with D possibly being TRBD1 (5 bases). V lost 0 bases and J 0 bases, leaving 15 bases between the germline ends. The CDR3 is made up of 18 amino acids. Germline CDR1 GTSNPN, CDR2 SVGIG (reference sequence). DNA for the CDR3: TGTGCCTGGAGTGTACGAAGACAGCTAAGCTCTGGGGCCAACGTCCTGACTTTC. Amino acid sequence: CAWSVRRQLSSGANVLTF.

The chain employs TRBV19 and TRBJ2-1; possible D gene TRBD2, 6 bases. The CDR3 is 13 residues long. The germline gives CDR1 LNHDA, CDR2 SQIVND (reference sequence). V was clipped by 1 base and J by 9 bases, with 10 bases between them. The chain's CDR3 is CASSIGRGGEQFF. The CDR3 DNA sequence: TGTGCCAGTAGTATAGGGAGGGGCGGTGAGCAGTTCTTC.

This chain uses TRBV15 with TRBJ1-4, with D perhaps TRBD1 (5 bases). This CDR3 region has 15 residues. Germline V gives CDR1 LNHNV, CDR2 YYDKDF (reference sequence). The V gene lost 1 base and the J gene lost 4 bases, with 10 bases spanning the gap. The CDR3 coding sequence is TGTGCCACCAGCAGAGTTTGGGGCCTTAATGAAAAACTGTTTTTT. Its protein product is CATSRVWGLNEKLFF.

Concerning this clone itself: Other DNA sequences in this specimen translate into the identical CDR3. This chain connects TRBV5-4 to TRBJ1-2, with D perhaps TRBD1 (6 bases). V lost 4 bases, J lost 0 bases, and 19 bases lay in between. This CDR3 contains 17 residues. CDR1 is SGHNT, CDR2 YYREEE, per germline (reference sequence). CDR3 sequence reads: CASSASGQPYANYGYTF. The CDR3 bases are TGTGCCAGCAGCGCGAGCGGACAGCCCTACGCTAACTATGGCTACACCTTC. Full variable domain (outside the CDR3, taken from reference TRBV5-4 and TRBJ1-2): ETGVTQSPTHLIKTRGQQVTLRCSSQSGHNTVSWYQQALGQGPQFIFQYYREEENGRGNFPPRFSGLQFPNYSSELNVNALELDDSALYLCASSASGQPYANYGYTFGSGTRLTVV.

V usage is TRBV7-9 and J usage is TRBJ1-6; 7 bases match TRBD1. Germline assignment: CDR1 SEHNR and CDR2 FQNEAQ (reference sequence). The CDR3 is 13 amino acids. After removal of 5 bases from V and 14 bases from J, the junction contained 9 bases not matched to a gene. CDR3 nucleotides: TGTGCCAGCAGCCCGGGACAGCAAAGGTCCCTCCACTTT. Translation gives CASSPGQQRSLHF.

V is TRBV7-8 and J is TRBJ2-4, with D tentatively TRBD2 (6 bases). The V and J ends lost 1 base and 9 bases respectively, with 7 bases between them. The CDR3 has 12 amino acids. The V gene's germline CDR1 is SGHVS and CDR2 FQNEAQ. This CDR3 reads CASSLDGGIQYF. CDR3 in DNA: TGTGCCAGCAGCTTAGACGGGGGCATTCAGTACTTC.